This T cell receptor (beta chain) was recovered during a study of T-cell memory formation after mild COVID-19. General study findings and limits: Proof of SARS-CoV-2 specificity was absent for the second-wave clones that crested on day 37. Later expanders leaned CD4+, whereas day 15 to 85 contracting clones were balanced CD4/CD8.

Via MiXCR, TCRdb re-called the 5' RACE reads, giving one row per CDR3 protein. The sample yields 470,000 or so distinct CDR3 sequences, 18% seen once. Concerning this clonotype itself: Its antigen is not identified.

Per the germline V gene, CDR1 is MNHEY and CDR2 is SMNVEV (reference sequence). The CDR3 length is 14 residues. Trimming took 2 bases from V and 2 from J, leaving 9 bases between them. Sequencing was carried out using PBMCs or a T cell subset sorted from them (not recorded which). The V gene is TRBV27, the J gene TRBJ1-2, with D possibly matching TRBD1 (5 bases). The source is an adult woman who had mild COVID-19 (a few samples of this study predate the infection). Cell type and time point are not known. The CDR3 sequence is CASSLNGGNYGYTF. The CDR3 DNA sequence: TGTGCCAGCAGTTTAAATGGGGGGAACTATGGCTACACCTTC.